This T cell receptor beta chain was captured in a study of control samples from healthy donors and cancer patients. The ends lost 5 bases at V and 1 base at J; junction bases unmatched: 7. The CDR3 runs to 16 residues. CDR1 is WSHSY and CDR2 is SAAADI in the germline V gene. Method: immunoSEQ multiplex PCR; TCRdb's copy keeps in-frame clones and lacks some. Of some 100,000 clones listed, roughly 84% are singletons. This TCR was sampled from a woman in her 50s in good health. The genes are TRBV10-2 and TRBJ2-5, with 10 bases identical to TRBD2. The sequencing input was blood. CDR3 region: CASSYLAGEVQETQYF. The CDR3 DNA reads as TGCGCCAGCAGTTACCTAGCGGGGGAGGTCCAAGAGACCCAGTACTTC.